A selection of T cell receptor beta chains follows, all from one sample in a study of blood T cell repertoires in COVID-19. Data came from immunoSEQ multiplex PCR; TCRdb stores just in-frame clones and leaves some out. The sample lists roughly 100,000 clones; approximately 80% were seen once. Sequenced input: peripheral blood. The source of these receptors is a woman in her 70s with acute or convalescent COVID-19. The CDR3 runs from the conserved cysteine through the conserved F or W. A D gene is named only where the DNA matches it firmly. Clone size is shown for a subset of rows, as once, few, many or a class of expanded clone.

D,V,size,J,DNA,CDR3
TRBD1,TRBV30,once,TRBJ1-5,TGTGCCTGGAGCCCAGACAGGGATCAGCCCCAGCATTTT,CAWSPDRDQPQHF
TRBD1,TRBV7-2,NA,TRBJ2-1,TGTGCCAGCAGCTTAGACAGGGGGGATGAGCAGTTCTTC,CASSLDRGDEQFF
NA,TRBV19,NA,TRBJ2-3,TGTGCCAGTAGTACTCCACTAGGTACAACAGATACGCAGTATTTT,CASSTPLGTTDTQYF
TRBD2,TRBV30,NA,TRBJ2-3,TGTGCCTGGAGTGGGGGGAGGGAGGCGGATACGCAGTATTTT,CAWSGGREADTQYF
TRBD2,TRBV19,NA,TRBJ2-5,TGTGCCAGTAGTCCCCCCGGGCTAGCGGGGGCCGCGACCCAGTACTTC,CASSPPGLAGAATQYF
NA,TRBV27,once,TRBJ2-3,TGTGCCAGCAGTTTCTTCGTTAGCACAGATACGCAGTATTTT,CASSFFVSTDTQYF
TRBD2,TRBV3-1/TRBV3-2,NA,TRBJ2-1,TGTGCCAGCAGCCCCTTGGGGGGAGGGTCCTACAATGAGCAGTTCTTC,CASSPLGGGSYNEQFF
NA,TRBV19,NA,TRBJ2-6,TGTGCCAGTAGCCCCGGACAGTACCTTAGATTAGACTCTGGGGCCAACGTCCTGACTTTC,CASSPGQYLRLDSGANVLTF
NA,TRBV28,NA,TRBJ2-7,TGTGCCAGCAGTTCTCTCAGGGGTGGACCCTACGAGCAGTACTTC,CASSSLRGGPYEQYF
NA,TRBV29-1,NA,TRBJ1-2,TGCAGCGTCCCCGGACTGAACGAAGGCTACACCTTC,CSVPGLNEGYTF
TRBD1,TRBV28,NA,TRBJ1-2,TGTGCCAGCAGTTTTGGACAGGGCTGGAGCTACACCTTC,CASSFGQGWSYTF
TRBD1,TRBV9,NA,TRBJ1-5,TGTGCCAGCAGCGAGGGACAGGGGTACCAGCCCCAGCATTTT,CASSEGQGYQPQHF